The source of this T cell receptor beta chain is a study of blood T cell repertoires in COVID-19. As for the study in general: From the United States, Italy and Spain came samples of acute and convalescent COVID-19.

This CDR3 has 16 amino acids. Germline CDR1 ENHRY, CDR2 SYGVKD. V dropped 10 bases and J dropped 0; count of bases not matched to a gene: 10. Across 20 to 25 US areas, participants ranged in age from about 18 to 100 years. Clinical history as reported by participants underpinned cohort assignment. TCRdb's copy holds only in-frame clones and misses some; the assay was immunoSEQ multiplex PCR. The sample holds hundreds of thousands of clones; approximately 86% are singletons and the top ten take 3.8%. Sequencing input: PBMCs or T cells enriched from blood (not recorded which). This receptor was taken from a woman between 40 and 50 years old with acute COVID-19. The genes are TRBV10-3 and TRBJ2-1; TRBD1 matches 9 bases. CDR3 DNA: TGTGCCACCCGGGACAGGGCCCGCGGCTCCTACAATGAGCAGTTCTTC. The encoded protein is CATRDRARGSYNEQFF.